These 19 T cell receptor beta chains share one sample of origin, sequenced in a study of CDR3 diversity in severe acne. MiXCR was run by TCRdb on the PCR reads, yielding one entry per CDR3 protein. The sample shows under 95,000 distinct CDR3 sequences, 45% to 55% of them seen only once. The sequenced sample consisted of blood. Receptors originate from a male donor in good health, serving as a control.

This chain links TRBV5-5 with TRBJ2-5; 11 nucleotides line up with TRBD1. V was clipped by 4 bases and J by 4 bases; unmatched bases: 3. The length of the CDR3 is 14 residues. CDR1 and CDR2 (germline): SGHKS, YYEKEE (reference sequence). CDR3 sequence (DNA): TGTGCCAGCAGCCGCGGACAGGGGGCAGAGACCCAGTACTTC. Translating it yields CASSRGQGAETQYF. Looking up the rest from reference TRBV5-5 and TRBJ2-5 gives the full variable domain: DAGVTQSPTHLIKTRGQQVTLRCSPISGHKSVSWYQQVLGQGPQFIFQYYEKEERGRGNFPDRFSARQFPNYSSELNVNALLLGDSALYLCASSRGQGAETQYFGPGTRLLVL.

The CDR3 protein is CASSYFPGGDYSNQPQHF. The CDR3, as DNA: TGTGCCAGCAGTTACTTCCCAGGGGGCGATTATAGCAATCAGCCCCAGCATTTT. This sequence joins TRBV6-2 or TRBV6-3 and TRBJ1-5, with TRBD1 matching over 8 bases. The CDR3 extends over 18 amino acids. Losses at the gene ends were 1 base for V and 0 bases for J; bases not matched to a gene: 8. Per the germline V gene, CDR1 is MNHEY and CDR2 is SVGEGT.

This clonotype showed up just once. The chain combines TRBV5-1 with TRBJ1-3; D not resolved. V lost 5 bases and J 0 bases, leaving 9 bases between the germline ends. The germline V gene encodes CDR1 SGHRS and CDR2 YFSETQ. The CDR3 is 14 residues long. The CDR3 DNA is TGCGCCAGCAGTCCGGTTAGCTCTGGAAACACCATATATTTT. The encoded protein is CASSPVSSGNTIYF.

Judged by abundance, this clonotype is medium-sized. The V gene is TRBV11-2, the J gene TRBJ2-7; 8 nucleotides line up with TRBD1. The trim removed 7 bases at V and 2 bases at J, leaving 7 bases unmatched. The CDR3 totals 14 residues. Germline CDR1 and CDR2: SGHAT and FQNNGV. The CDR3 loop is CASTSGTGTYEQYF. CDR3 bases: TGTGCCAGCACCTCCGGGACAGGCACCTACGAGCAGTACTTC. Using reference TRBV11-2 and TRBJ2-7 for the parts outside the CDR3, the full variable domain is EAGVAQSPRYKIIEKRQSVAFWCNPISGHATLYWYQQILGQGPKLLIQFQNNGVVDDSQLPKDRFSAERLKGVDSTLKIQPAKLEDSAVYLCASTSGTGTYEQYFGPGTRLTVT.

This clonotype was seen more than once but under ten times. The rearrangement joins TRBV7-9 to TRBJ1-1; tentative D call: TRBD1 (5 bases). V lost 2 bases to trimming and J lost 4 bases, with 8 bases between them. Germline assignment: CDR1 SEHNR and CDR2 FQNEAQ (reference sequence). The CDR3 loop spans 13 amino acids. Written as DNA, the CDR3 is TGTGCCAGCAGCTTATTGGGGGGCACTGAAGCTTTCTTT. Its translation: CASSLLGGTEAFF.

This CDR3 is CASSPRASGSTDTQYF. The CDR3, as DNA: TGTGCCAGCAGTCCTCGGGCTAGCGGTAGCACAGATACGCAGTATTTT. The J gene is TRBJ2-3, the V gene TRBV13, with 7 bases lining up with TRBD2. J lost 0 bases, V lost 6 bases, and 9 bases had no gene match. CDR1 and CDR2 from the germline V gene are PRHDT and FYEKMQ (reference sequence). The CDR3 extends over 16 amino acids.

The chain employs TRBV2 and TRBJ2-7; 10 positions match TRBD1. CDR3 length: 16 residues. The junction had 10 bases not matched to a gene; V was cut back by 5 bases and J by 3 bases. The V gene's germline CDR1 is SNHLY and CDR2 FYNNEI. The CDR3 coding sequence is TGTGCCAGCAGTTCTCAATCCGGGACAGGGGACTACGAGCAGTACTTC. Its translation: CASSSQSGTGDYEQYF.

Worth noting for this clonotype: A junction boundary mismatches the germline segment, possibly from a read error. V gene TRBV7-9 combines with J gene TRBJ2-2; TRBD1 agrees at 8 bases. CDR3 length: 17 residues. Germline V gives CDR1 SEHNR, CDR2 FQNEAQ (reference sequence). In nucleotides, the CDR3 is TGTGCTAGCAGCCCGATAGCCAGGGGGCTCGACACCGGGGAGCTGTTTTTT. It specifies CASSPIARGLDTGELFF.

This chain joins TRBV27 and TRBJ2-1; D tentatively reads TRBD1 or TRBD2 (5 bases each). The CDR3 consists of 15 residues. Germline V lookup: CDR1 MNHEY, CDR2 SMNVEV (reference sequence). Trimming left V 6 bases short and J 4 bases short, with 16 bases between. The DNA of the CDR3 is TGTGCCAGCAGGGCGGAGGAAGGGGCGTACAATGAGCAGTTCTTC. Protein: CASRAEEGAYNEQFF.

Concerning this clonotype itself: One junction end disagrees with the germline gene, perhaps due to a read error. The chain is built from TRBV7-7 and TRBJ2-7; 13 positions match TRBD2. This CDR3 comprises 15 residues. Germline CDR1 reads SSHAT; CDR2 reads FNYEAQ (reference sequence). CDR3 nucleotides: TGTGCTAGCAGCTTAGGACTAGCGGGAGAGGACGAGCAGTACTTC. Residues: CASSLGLAGEDEQYF.

The chain couples TRBV12-3 or TRBV12-4 to TRBJ1-5; tentatively, D is TRBD1 (6 bases). CDR3 length equals 15 residues. V lost 6 bases to trimming and J lost 2 bases, with 14 bases between them. This CDR3 is CASSPQGWGNQPQHF. CDR3 sequence (DNA): TGTGCCAGCAGCCCGCAGGGGTGGGGCAATCAGCCCCAGCATTTT.

The chain joins TRBV6-5 to TRBJ2-2; tentative D call: TRBD1 (6 bases). Germline CDR1 is MNHEY and CDR2 is SVGAGI. The CDR3 runs 15 residues. The V end lost 5 bases, the J end lost 1 base, and 11 bases lay between the germline ends. Here the CDR3 DNA reads TGTGCCAGCAGTGTACGACAGGAGAACACCGGGGAGCTGTTTTTT. It translates to CASSVRQENTGELFF.

This clonotype showed up just once. A much more abundant neighbour one base away suggests this may be a read error. The rearrangement uses TRBV11-2 and TRBJ1-1; D is ambiguous. Germline-derived CDR1 and CDR2 are SGHAT and FQNNGV. The CDR3 runs 15 residues. Trimming took 3 bases from V and 4 from J, leaving 15 bases between them. CDR3 amino acids: CASSFQPTDRTEAFF. The DNA of the CDR3 is TGTGCCAGCAGCTTCCAACCCACCGACCGCACTGAAGCTTTCTTT.

In its sample, this clonotype is medium-sized. The chain combines TRBV12-3 or TRBV12-4 with TRBJ2-7; the D is unclear. The CDR3 consists of 13 residues. Trimming shortened V by 3 bases and J by 5 bases, and 11 bases separated the two germline ends. The CDR3 DNA follows: TGTGCCAGCAGTTTGTCGCTGGAGAACGAGCAGTACTTC. Its protein product is CASSLSLENEQYF.

To note about this clonotype: An end of the junction differs from the germline gene, which may be a read error. V gene TRBV15 combines with J gene TRBJ2-7; D possibly corresponds to TRBD1 (6 bases). Per germline, CDR1 LNHNV and CDR2 YYDKDF (reference sequence). CDR3 size: 11 residues. CDR3 protein: CATSSGTLPFF. CDR3 nucleotide sequence: TGTGCCACCAGCAGCGGGACACTACCTTTCTTC. Using reference TRBV15 and TRBJ2-7 for the parts outside the CDR3, the full variable domain is DAMVIQNPRYQVTQFGKPVTLSCSQTLNHNVMYWYQQKSSQAPKLLFHYYDKDFNNEADTPDNFQSRRPNTSFCFLDIRSPGLGDTAMYLCATSSGTLPFFGPGTRLTVT.

This clonotype was counted a single time. This may be a read error: a much more frequent sequence differs by one nucleotide. The chain recombines TRBV2 with TRBJ2-2; no definite D call. Per the germline V gene, CDR1 is SNHLY and CDR2 is FYNNEI. The CDR3 totals 14 residues. Trimming left V 6 bases short and J 0 bases short, with 8 bases between. The CDR3: CASSREPNTGELFF. The CDR3 nucleotides are TGTGCCAGCAGCAGAGAACCGAACACCGGGGAGCTGTTTTTT.

The J gene is TRBJ1-1, the V gene TRBV6-1; D may be TRBD1 (5 bases). The V gene lost 2 bases and the J gene lost 8 bases, with 12 bases spanning the gap. The CDR3 contains 13 residues. Germline CDR1 and CDR2: MNHNS and SASEGT. The CDR3 is CASSERAGREAFF. The CDR3 DNA is TGTGCCAGCAGTGAACGGGCAGGGAGGGAAGCTTTCTTT.

This clonotype was observed many times. The chain recombines TRBV7-2 with TRBJ2-3, with 8 nucleotides matching TRBD2. The ends lost 5 bases at V and 7 bases at J; junction bases unmatched: 11. Germline CDR1 reads SGHTA; CDR2 reads FQGNSA. CDR3 size: 15 residues. The CDR3, as DNA: TGTGCCAGCAGCCCAACCGCGGGGGGAACCTATACGCAGTATTTT. As protein: CASSPTAGGTYTQYF.

The table lists this clonotype with a few counts. In nucleotides, the CDR3 is TGTGCCAGCAGAGCGACAGGGGTTGGCAATCAGCCCCAGCATTTT. It yields the protein CASRATGVGNQPQHF. The rearrangement links TRBV6-5 to TRBJ1-5; 8 bases fit TRBD1. The junction had 6 bases not matched to a gene; V was cut back by 6 bases and J by 2 bases. The germline CDR1 and CDR2 sequences are MNHEY and SVGAGI. The CDR3 extends over 15 amino acids.